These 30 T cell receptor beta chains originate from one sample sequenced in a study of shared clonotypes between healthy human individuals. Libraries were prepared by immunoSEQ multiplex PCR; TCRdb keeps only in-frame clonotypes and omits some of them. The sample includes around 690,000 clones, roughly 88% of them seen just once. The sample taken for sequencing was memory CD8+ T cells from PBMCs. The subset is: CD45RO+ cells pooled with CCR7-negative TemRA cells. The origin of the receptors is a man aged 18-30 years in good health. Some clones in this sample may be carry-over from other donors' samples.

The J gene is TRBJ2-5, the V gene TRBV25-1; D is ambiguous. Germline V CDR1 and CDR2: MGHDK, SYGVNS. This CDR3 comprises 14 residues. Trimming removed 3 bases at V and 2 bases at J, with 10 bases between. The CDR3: CASSEEAPQETQYF. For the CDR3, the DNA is TGTGCCAGCAGTGAGGAAGCGCCGCAAGAGACCCAGTACTTC.

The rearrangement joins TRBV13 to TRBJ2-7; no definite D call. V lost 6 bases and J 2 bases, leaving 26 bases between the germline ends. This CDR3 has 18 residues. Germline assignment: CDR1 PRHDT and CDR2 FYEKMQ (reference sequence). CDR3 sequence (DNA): TGTGCCAGCAGGCGGAGTTTCCAATGGGAAAAGACCCCCTACGAGCAGTACTTC. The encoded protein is CASRRSFQWEKTPYEQYF.

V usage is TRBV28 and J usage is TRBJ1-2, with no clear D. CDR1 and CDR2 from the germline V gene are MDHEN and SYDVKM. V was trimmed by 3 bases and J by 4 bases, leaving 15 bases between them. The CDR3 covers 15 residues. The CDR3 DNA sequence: TGTGCCAGCAGTTTTAGGCCCCCGGGCGGCTATGGCTACACCTTC. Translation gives CASSFRPPGGYGYTF.

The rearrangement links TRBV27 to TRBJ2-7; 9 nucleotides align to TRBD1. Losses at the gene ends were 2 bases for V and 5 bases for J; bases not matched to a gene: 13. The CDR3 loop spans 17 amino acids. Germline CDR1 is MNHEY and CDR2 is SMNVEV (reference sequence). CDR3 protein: CASSLRATGTGKDEQYF. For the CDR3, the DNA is TGTGCCAGCAGTTTAAGGGCGACCGGGACAGGGAAAGACGAGCAGTACTTC.

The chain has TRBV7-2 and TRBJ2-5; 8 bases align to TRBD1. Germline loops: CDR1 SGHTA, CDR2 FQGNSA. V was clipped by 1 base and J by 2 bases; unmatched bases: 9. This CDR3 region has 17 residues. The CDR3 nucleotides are TGTGCCAGCAGCTTAGAAGAGACAGGGGCCTTACAAGAGACCCAGTACTTC. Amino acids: CASSLEETGALQETQYF.

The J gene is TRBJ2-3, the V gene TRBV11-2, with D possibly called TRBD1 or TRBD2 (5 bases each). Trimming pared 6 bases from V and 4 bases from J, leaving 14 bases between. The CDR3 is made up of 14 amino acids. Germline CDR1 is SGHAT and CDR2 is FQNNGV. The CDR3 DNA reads TGTGCCAGCAGTTTTACGCTGGGGGCAGATACGCAGTATTTT. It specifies CASSFTLGADTQYF. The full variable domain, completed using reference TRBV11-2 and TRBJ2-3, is EAGVAQSPRYKIIEKRQSVAFWCNPISGHATLYWYQQILGQGPKLLIQFQNNGVVDDSQLPKDRFSAERLKGVDSTLKIQPAKLEDSAVYLCASSFTLGADTQYFGPGTRLTVL.

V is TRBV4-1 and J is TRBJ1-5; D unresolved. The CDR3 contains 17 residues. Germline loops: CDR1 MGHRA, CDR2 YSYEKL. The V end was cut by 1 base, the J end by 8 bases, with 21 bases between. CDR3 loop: CASSQAPAVQVQEPQHF. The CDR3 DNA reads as TGCGCCAGCAGCCAAGCACCCGCCGTCCAGGTCCAAGAGCCCCAGCATTTT.

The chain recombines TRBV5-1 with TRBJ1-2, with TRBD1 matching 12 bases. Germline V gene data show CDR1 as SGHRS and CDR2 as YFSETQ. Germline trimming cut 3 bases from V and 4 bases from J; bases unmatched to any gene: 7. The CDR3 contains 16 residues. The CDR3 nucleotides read TGCGCCAGCAGCTACGGGACAGGGGGCACCCCCTATGGCTACACCTTC. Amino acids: CASSYGTGGTPYGYTF. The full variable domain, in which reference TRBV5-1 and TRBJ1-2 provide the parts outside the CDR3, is KAGVTQTPRYLIKTRGQQVTLSCSPISGHRSVSWYQQTPGQGLQFLFEYFSETQRNKGNFPGRFSGRQFSNSRSEMNVSTLELGDSALYLCASSYGTGGTPYGYTFGSGTRLTVV.

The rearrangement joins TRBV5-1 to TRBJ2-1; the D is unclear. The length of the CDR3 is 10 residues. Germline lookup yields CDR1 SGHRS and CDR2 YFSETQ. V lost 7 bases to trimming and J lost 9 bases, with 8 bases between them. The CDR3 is CASSGGEQFF. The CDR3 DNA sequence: TGCGCCAGCTCGGGCGGTGAGCAGTTCTTC.

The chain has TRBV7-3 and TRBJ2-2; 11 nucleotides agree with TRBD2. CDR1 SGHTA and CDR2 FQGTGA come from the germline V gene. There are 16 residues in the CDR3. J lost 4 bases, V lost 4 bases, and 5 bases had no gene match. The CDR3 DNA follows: TGTGCCAGCAGCTCAGGACTAGCGGGCCGCACCGGGGAGCTGTTTTTT. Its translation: CASSSGLAGRTGELFF.

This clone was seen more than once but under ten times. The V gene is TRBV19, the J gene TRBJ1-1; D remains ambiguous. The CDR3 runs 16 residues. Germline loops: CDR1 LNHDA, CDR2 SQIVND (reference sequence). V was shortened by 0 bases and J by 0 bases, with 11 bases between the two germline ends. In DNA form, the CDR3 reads TGTGCCAGTAGTATAGATCTGGAGTTTATGAACACTGAAGCTTTCTTT. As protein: CASSIDLEFMNTEAFF.

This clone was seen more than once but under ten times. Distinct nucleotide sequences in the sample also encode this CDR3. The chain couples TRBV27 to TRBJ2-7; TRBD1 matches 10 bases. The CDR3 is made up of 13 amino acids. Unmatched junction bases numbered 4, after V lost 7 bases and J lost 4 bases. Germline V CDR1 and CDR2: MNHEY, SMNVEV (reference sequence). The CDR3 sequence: CASTGQGPYEQYF. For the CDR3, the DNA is TGTGCCAGCACGGGACAGGGGCCATACGAGCAGTACTTC.

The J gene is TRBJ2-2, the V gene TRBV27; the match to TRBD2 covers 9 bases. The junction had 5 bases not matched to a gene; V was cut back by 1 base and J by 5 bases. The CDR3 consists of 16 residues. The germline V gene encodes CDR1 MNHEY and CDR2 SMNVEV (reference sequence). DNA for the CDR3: TGTGCCAGCAGTTTATTAGTAGCGGGAGTTACCGGGGAGCTGTTTTTT. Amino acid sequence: CASSLLVAGVTGELFF.

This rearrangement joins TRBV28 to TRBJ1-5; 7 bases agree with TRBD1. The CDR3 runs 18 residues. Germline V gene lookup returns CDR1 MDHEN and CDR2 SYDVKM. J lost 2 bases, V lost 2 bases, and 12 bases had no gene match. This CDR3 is CASSLRATGQAGNQPQHF. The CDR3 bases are TGTGCCAGCAGTTTAAGGGCAACAGGACAGGCAGGCAATCAGCCCCAGCATTTT.

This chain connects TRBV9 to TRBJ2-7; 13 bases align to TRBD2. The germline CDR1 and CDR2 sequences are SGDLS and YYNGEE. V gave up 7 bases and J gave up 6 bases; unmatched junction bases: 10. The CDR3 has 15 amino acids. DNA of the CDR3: TGTGCCAGCTCATGGACTAGCGGGAGATCTGGCGAGCAGTACTTC. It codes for CASSWTSGRSGEQYF.

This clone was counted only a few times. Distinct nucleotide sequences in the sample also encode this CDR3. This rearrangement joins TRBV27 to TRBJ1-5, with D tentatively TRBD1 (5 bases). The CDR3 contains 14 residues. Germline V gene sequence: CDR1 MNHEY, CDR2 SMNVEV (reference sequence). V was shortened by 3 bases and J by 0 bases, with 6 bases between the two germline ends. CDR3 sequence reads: CASSFGGSNQPQHF. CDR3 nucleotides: TGTGCCAGCAGTTTTGGGGGTAGCAATCAGCCCCAGCATTTT.

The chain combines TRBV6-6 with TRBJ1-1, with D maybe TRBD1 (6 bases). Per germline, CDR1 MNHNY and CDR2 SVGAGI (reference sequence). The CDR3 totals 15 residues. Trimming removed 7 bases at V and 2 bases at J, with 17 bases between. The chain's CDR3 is CASTFSRQANTEAFF. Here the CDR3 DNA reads TGTGCCAGCACTTTCAGTAGACAGGCCAACACTGAAGCTTTCTTT.

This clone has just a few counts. The CDR3 protein is CSVWDTDSYNEQFF. Written as DNA, the CDR3 is TGCAGCGTATGGGACACCGACTCCTACAATGAGCAGTTCTTC. The chain employs TRBV29-1 and TRBJ2-1; D perhaps matches TRBD1 (6 bases). The ends were cut back, 6 bases at V and 0 bases at J, with 12 bases in the middle. The CDR3 is 14 residues long. Germline CDR1 is SQVTM and CDR2 is ANQGSEA.

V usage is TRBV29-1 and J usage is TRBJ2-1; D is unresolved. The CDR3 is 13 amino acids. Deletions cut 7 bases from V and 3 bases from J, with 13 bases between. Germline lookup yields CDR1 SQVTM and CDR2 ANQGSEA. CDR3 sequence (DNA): TGCAGCGACCAACCCCCATACTACAATGAGCAGTTCTTC. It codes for CSDQPPYYNEQFF.

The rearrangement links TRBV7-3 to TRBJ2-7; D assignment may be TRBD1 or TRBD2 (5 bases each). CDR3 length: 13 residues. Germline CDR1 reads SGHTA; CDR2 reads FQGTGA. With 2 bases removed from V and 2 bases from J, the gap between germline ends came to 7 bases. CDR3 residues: CASSLGGPYEQYF. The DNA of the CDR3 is TGTGCCAGCAGCTTAGGGGGACCCTACGAGCAGTACTTC.

As DNA, the CDR3 is TGTGCCAGCAGCTCGCTGCCCCATGAGCAGTTCTTC. Translation: CASSSLPHEQFF. This chain connects TRBV9 to TRBJ2-1; D uncertain. V was trimmed by 4 bases and J by 8 bases, leaving 10 bases between them. CDR1 and CDR2 from the germline V gene are SGDLS and YYNGEE. The CDR3 length is 12 residues.

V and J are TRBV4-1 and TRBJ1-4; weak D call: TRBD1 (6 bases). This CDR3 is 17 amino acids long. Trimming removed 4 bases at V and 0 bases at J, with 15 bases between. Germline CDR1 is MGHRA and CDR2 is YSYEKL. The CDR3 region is CASSPLRTDATNEKLFF. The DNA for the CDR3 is TGCGCCAGCAGCCCGCTCAGGACAGATGCAACTAATGAAAAACTGTTTTTT.

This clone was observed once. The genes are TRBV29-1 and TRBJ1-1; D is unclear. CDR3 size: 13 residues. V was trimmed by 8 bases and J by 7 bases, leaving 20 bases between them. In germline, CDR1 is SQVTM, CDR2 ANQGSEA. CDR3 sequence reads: CSSAPTSVGEAFF. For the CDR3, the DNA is TGCAGCTCCGCCCCCACATCAGTAGGTGAAGCTTTCTTT.

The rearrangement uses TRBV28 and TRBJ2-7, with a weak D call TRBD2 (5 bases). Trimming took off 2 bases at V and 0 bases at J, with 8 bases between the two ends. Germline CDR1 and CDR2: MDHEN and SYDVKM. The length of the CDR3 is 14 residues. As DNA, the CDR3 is TGTGCCAGCAGTTTAGGCGGGCGCTCCTACGAGCAGTACTTC. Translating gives CASSLGGRSYEQYF.

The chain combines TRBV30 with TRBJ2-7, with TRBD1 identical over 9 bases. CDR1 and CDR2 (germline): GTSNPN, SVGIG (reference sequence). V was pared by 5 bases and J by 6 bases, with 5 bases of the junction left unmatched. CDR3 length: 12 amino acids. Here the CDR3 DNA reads TGTGCCTGGGGGGGGACAGGGCTCGAGCAGTACTTC. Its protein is CAWGGTGLEQYF.

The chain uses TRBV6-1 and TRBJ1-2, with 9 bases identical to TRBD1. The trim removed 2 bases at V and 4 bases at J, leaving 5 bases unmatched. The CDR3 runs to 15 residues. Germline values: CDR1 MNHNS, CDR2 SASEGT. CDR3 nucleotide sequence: TGTGCCAGCAGTGAATCGCGGACAGGGGTCTATGGCTACACCTTC. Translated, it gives CASSESRTGVYGYTF.

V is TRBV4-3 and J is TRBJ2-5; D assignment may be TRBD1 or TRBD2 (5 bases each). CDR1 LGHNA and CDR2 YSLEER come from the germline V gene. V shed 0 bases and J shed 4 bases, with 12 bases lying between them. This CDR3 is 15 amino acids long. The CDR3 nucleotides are TGCGCCAGCAGCCAAGAAGAGGGGTCGGGAGAGACCCAGTACTTC. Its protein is CASSQEEGSGETQYF.

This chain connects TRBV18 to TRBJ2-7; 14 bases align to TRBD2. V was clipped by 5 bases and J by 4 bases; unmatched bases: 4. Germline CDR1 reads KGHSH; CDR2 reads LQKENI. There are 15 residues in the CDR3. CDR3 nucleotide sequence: TGTGCCAGCTCAGGGACTAGCGGGAGTGGGTACGAGCAGTACTTC. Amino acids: CASSGTSGSGYEQYF.

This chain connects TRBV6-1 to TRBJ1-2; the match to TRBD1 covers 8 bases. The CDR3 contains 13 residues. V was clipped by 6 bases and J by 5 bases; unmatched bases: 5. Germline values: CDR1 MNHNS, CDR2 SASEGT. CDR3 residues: CASREDRDYGYTF. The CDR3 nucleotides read TGTGCCAGCAGAGAGGACAGGGATTATGGCTACACCTTC.

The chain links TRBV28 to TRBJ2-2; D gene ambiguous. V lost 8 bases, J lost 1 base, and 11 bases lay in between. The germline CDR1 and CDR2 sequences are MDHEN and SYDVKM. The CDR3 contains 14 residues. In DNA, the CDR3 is TGTGCCAGCCAGGAAAACGAGAACACCGGGGAGCTGTTTTTT. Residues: CASQENENTGELFF.